Below are 27 T cell receptor beta chains sequenced from a single sample in a study of blood T cell repertoires in COVID-19 (TCRdb year 2020). The method behind the library was the immunoSEQ multiplex PCR assay. This is the immuneACCESS table as TCRdb keeps it, with only in-frame sequences that have V and J called. A part of the clones is gone; compared with another copy, unresolved V genes explain less than half, and the rest is unexplained. The sample yields more than 95,000 clones; about nine tenths were counted once. Together, the top ten hold 1.8% of the sample. Sample: peripheral blood. The source is a human donor with active COVID-19. The donor label of this sample is uncertain.

The chain is built from TRBV19 and TRBJ2-3, with D perhaps matching TRBD1 (5 bases). CDR1 LNHDA and CDR2 SQIVND come from the germline V gene (reference sequence). V was cut by 11 bases and J by 0 bases, with 18 bases left in between. This CDR3 is 15 amino acids long. This CDR3 reads CASQPLDTSTDTQYF. For the CDR3, the DNA is TGTGCCTCTCAACCGCTGGACACAAGCACAGATACGCAGTATTTT.

The chain couples TRBV13 to TRBJ2-1; 8 bases align to TRBD2. From germline, CDR1 is PRHDT and CDR2 FYEKMQ (reference sequence). The CDR3 has 16 residues. With 5 bases clipped from V and 3 bases from J, the junction kept 9 bases outside the gene matches. This CDR3 is CASSRASGGYYNEQFF. The CDR3 DNA is TGTGCCAGCAGCCGGGCCAGCGGGGGTTACTACAATGAGCAGTTCTTC.

This chain joins TRBV10-1 and TRBJ2-3; 11 nucleotides align to TRBD2. CDR1 WNHNN and CDR2 SYGVQD come from the germline V gene (reference sequence). V shed 0 bases and J 3 bases; nucleotides not matched to a gene: 2. The CDR3 extends over 16 amino acids. Here the CDR3 DNA reads TGCGCCAGCAGTGAGTCGACTAGCGGGGCAACAGATACGCAGTATTTT. This translates into CASSESTSGATDTQYF.

This clone was picked up one time. The chain is built from TRBV7-3 and TRBJ1-1; D is possibly TRBD1 (6 bases). V was pared by 0 bases and J by 4 bases, with 6 bases between. Germline loops: CDR1 SGHTA, CDR2 FQGTGA. CDR3 length: 13 residues. CDR3 nucleotides: TGTGCCAGCAGCTTAACAGGGGGCACTGAAGCTTTCTTT. Translation: CASSLTGGTEAFF.

Details on this clone: Other DNA variants within this sample encode the same CDR3. This chain links TRBV4-3 with TRBJ2-1, with 9 nucleotides matching TRBD2. Germline V lookup: CDR1 LGHNA, CDR2 YSLEER. With 1 base clipped from V and 4 bases from J, the junction kept 5 bases outside the gene matches. The CDR3 is 16 amino acids. The CDR3 loop is CASSQGAGGRYNEQFF. The CDR3 DNA follows: TGCGCCAGCAGCCAAGGAGCGGGGGGTAGATACAATGAGCAGTTCTTC.

The rearrangement links TRBV9 to TRBJ2-1; D ambiguous. V lost 10 bases and J lost 5, with 16 bases in between. CDR3 length: 13 amino acids. Germline V CDR1 and CDR2: SGDLS, YYNGEE. The CDR3 bases are TGTGCCTTACCCCGCACAGAAGACAATGAGCAGTTCTTC. It is translated as CALPRTEDNEQFF. Using reference TRBV9 and TRBJ2-1 for the parts outside the CDR3, the full variable domain is DSGVTQTPKHLITATGQRVTLRCSPRSGDLSVYWYQQSLDQGLQFLIQYYNGEERAKGNILERFSAQQFPDLHSELNLSSLELGDSALYFCALPRTEDNEQFFGPGTRLTVL.

The chain uses TRBV19 and TRBJ2-7; 7 nucleotides align to TRBD2. Trimming cost V 7 bases and J 5 bases; bases outside gene matches: 11. Germline values: CDR1 LNHDA, CDR2 SQIVND (reference sequence). The CDR3 length is 14 residues. This chain's CDR3 is CASTPGTAGHEQYF. DNA for the CDR3: TGTGCCAGTACCCCCGGCACAGCGGGGCACGAGCAGTACTTC. Full variable domain (remainder filled in from reference TRBV19 and TRBJ2-7): DGGITQSPKYLFRKEGQNVTLSCEQNLNHDAMYWYRQDPGQGLRLIYYSQIVNDFQKGDIAEGYSVSREKKESFPLTVTSAQKNPTAFYLCASTPGTAGHEQYFGPGTRLTVT.

The chain recombines TRBV3-1 (or the pseudogene TRBV3-2) with TRBJ2-5; possible D gene TRBD2, 6 bases. CDR1 is LGHDT, CDR2 YNNKEL, per germline (reference sequence). This CDR3 is built from 15 residues. V lost 4 bases and J lost 5, with 17 bases in between. The DNA of the CDR3 is TGTGCCAGCAGCCGGGAAGGAGGGGAAATGGAGACCCAGTACTTC. It codes for CASSREGGEMETQYF.

The V call is TRBV19, the J call TRBJ2-7; 7 bases line up with TRBD1. V gave up 3 bases and J gave up 2 bases; unmatched junction bases: 7. The CDR3 spans 15 residues. Per germline, CDR1 LNHDA and CDR2 SQIVND (reference sequence). CDR3 sequence: CASSIGFGQAYEQYF. The CDR3 DNA is TGTGCCAGTAGTATCGGTTTCGGACAGGCCTACGAGCAGTACTTC.

This sequence joins TRBV7-2 and TRBJ2-7; 8 bases match TRBD2. V was clipped by 2 bases and J by 2 bases; unmatched bases: 2. The germline gives CDR1 SGHTA, CDR2 FQGNSA. This CDR3 has 14 amino acids. CDR3 coding DNA: TGTGCCAGCAGCTTACCGGGGGGGGCCTACGAGCAGTACTTC. Amino acid sequence: CASSLPGGAYEQYF.

This chain links TRBV19 with TRBJ1-1; D ambiguous. Trimming removed 6 bases from V and 1 base from J, with 9 bases in between. The CDR3 length is 13 residues. CDR1 LNHDA and CDR2 SQIVND come from the germline V gene (reference sequence). The DNA for the CDR3 is TGTGCCAGTAGCACCGGGTCGAACACTGAAGCTTTCTTT. Translating it yields CASSTGSNTEAFF.

This clone was seen only once. This sequence joins TRBV5-1 and TRBJ1-1; 7 bases map to TRBD1. The V gene end was trimmed by 6 bases and the J gene end by 0 bases; junction bases not matched to a gene: 5. CDR3 length: 14 amino acids. The germline gives CDR1 SGHRS, CDR2 YFSETQ. The CDR3 is CASTTGDLNTEAFF. The CDR3 bases are TGCGCCAGCACTACAGGGGACCTGAACACTGAAGCTTTCTTT.

The chain recombines TRBV5-1 with TRBJ1-3, with 7 bases lining up with TRBD1. V was clipped by 4 bases and J by 2 bases; unmatched bases: 0. The CDR3 is made up of 13 amino acids. From germline, CDR1 is SGHRS and CDR2 YFSETQ. The CDR3 nucleotides read TGCGCCAGCAGCCAGGGGGCTGGAAACACCATATATTTT. The encoded protein is CASSQGAGNTIYF.

The gene calls are TRBV30 and TRBJ1-2; D gene uncertain. Germline V lookup: CDR1 GTSNPN, CDR2 SVGIG (reference sequence). CDR3 length: 12 residues. V was pared by 3 bases and J by 8 bases, with 13 bases between. Here the CDR3 reads CAWSPSGSGYTF. CDR3 sequence (DNA): TGTGCCTGGAGCCCATCTGGGAGCGGCTACACCTTC.

The V gene is TRBV7-8, the J gene TRBJ2-7; TRBD1 is a possible D gene (6 bases). V lost 1 base to trimming and J lost 3 bases, with 16 bases between them. This CDR3 comprises 16 residues. Germline CDR1 SGHVS, CDR2 FQNEAQ. The CDR3 DNA reads as TGTGCCAGCAGCTTAGTCAAAACAGGGAATGGCTACGAGCAGTACTTC. Residues: CASSLVKTGNGYEQYF. The variable domain in full, completed from reference TRBV7-8 and TRBJ2-7, reads GAGVSQSPRYKVAKRGQDVALRCDPISGHVSLFWYQQALGQGPEFLTYFQNEAQLDKSGLPSDRFFAERPEGSVSTLKIQRTQQEDSAVYLCASSLVKTGNGYEQYFGPGTRLTVT.

This chain uses TRBV2 with TRBJ2-2, with a possible D match to TRBD2 (6 bases). V dropped 3 bases and J dropped 2 bases, with 7 bases sitting between them. This CDR3 has 14 amino acids. Germline V gene lookup returns CDR1 SNHLY and CDR2 FYNNEI. CDR3 bases: TGTGCCAGCAGTGACGGACTAAACACCGGGGAGCTGTTTTTT. Its protein product is CASSDGLNTGELFF.

The chain links TRBV7-8 to TRBJ2-1; 7 nucleotides align to TRBD1. This CDR3 is 15 amino acids long. V gave up 3 bases and J gave up 3 bases; unmatched junction bases: 5. CDR1 is SGHVS, CDR2 FQNEAQ, per germline. The CDR3 protein is CASSLGTDVYNEQFF. In DNA form, the CDR3 reads TGTGCCAGCAGCTTGGGGACAGACGTCTACAATGAGCAGTTCTTC.

The chain couples TRBV25-1 to TRBJ2-5, with TRBD1 identical over 8 bases. The CDR3 extends over 17 amino acids. J gave up 4 bases and V 2 bases, and 12 bases lay outside the gene matches. CDR1 and CDR2 (germline): MGHDK, SYGVNS. CDR3 protein: CASSEAQTGVGGETQYF. DNA for the CDR3: TGTGCCAGCAGTGAAGCTCAGACAGGGGTTGGTGGAGAGACCCAGTACTTC.

As DNA, the CDR3 is TGTGCCAGCAGTGTCAGCAGGGCGTTGATGAACACTGAAGCTTTCTTT. Protein: CASSVSRALMNTEAFF. The chain recombines TRBV2 with TRBJ1-1; TRBD1 might be the D (5 bases). Trimming removed 4 bases from V and 0 bases from J, with 15 bases in between. The germline CDR1 and CDR2 sequences are SNHLY and FYNNEI. This CDR3 comprises 16 residues.

This clone came up once. CDR3 protein: CASSHGDGRTEAFF. The CDR3 nucleotides read TGCGCCAGCAGCCACGGGGACGGGAGAACTGAAGCTTTCTTT. V usage is TRBV4-3 and J usage is TRBJ1-1; D possibly corresponds to TRBD1 (5 bases). V dropped 3 bases and J dropped 5 bases, with 13 bases sitting between them. Germline loops: CDR1 LGHNA, CDR2 YSLEER. The length of the CDR3 is 14 residues.

The chain recombines TRBV4-1 with TRBJ1-5, with 7 bases that match TRBD1. This CDR3 spans 17 amino acids. In germline, CDR1 is MGHRA, CDR2 YSYEKL. The junction had 8 bases not matched to a gene; V was cut back by 0 bases and J by 3 bases. CDR3 amino acids: CASSQEGQGGLNQPQHF. CDR3 coding DNA: TGCGCCAGCAGCCAAGAGGGCCAGGGGGGCCTCAATCAGCCCCAGCATTTT.

The chain uses TRBV12-5 and TRBJ2-7; 16 nucleotides line up with TRBD2. V lost 4 bases and J lost 5; bases outside the gene matches: 5. The length of the CDR3 is 16 residues. CDR1 and CDR2 from the germline V gene are LGHNT and FRNRAP. The CDR3 DNA reads TGTGCTAGTGGTTCTGGGACTAGCGGGGGGGGGAACGAGCAGTACTTC. Encoded protein: CASGSGTSGGGNEQYF.

The chain employs TRBV18 and TRBJ1-6; 9 nucleotides line up with TRBD1. The CDR3 consists of 14 residues. Germline trimming cut 3 bases from V and 8 bases from J; bases unmatched to any gene: 2. Germline lookup yields CDR1 KGHSH and CDR2 LQKENI. CDR3 region: CASSPGTGYSPLHF. DNA for the CDR3: TGTGCCAGCTCACCGGGGACAGGGTATTCACCCCTCCACTTT.

This chain links TRBV6-6 with TRBJ1-6, with D maybe TRBD1 (5 bases). CDR3 length equals 13 residues. CDR1 and CDR2 (germline): MNHNY, SVGAGI (reference sequence). With 0 bases removed from V and 13 bases from J, the gap between germline ends came to 10 bases. DNA for the CDR3: TGTGCCAGCAGTTACTCGACAGCAACCCCCCTCCACTTT. It codes for CASSYSTATPLHF.

This sequence joins TRBV2 and TRBJ2-5; 8 bases match TRBD2. Trimming removed 4 bases from V and 5 bases from J; junction bases left unmatched: 9. The CDR3 runs to 15 residues. In germline, CDR1 is SNHLY, CDR2 FYNNEI. The DNA of the CDR3 is TGTGCCAGCAGTGTCGTAGCGGGGCGCACTGAGACCCAGTACTTC. Protein sequence: CASSVVAGRTETQYF.

The chain has TRBV25-1 and TRBJ1-5, with TRBD1 matching over 9 bases. The germline V gene encodes CDR1 MGHDK and CDR2 SYGVNS. J gave up 9 bases and V 4 bases, and 7 bases lay outside the gene matches. This CDR3 has 14 residues. The CDR3 loop is CASSVQGAVMPQHF. The CDR3, as DNA: TGTGCCAGCAGTGTACAGGGGGCAGTGATGCCCCAGCATTTT. Filled out from reference TRBV25-1 and TRBJ1-5, the complete variable domain reads EADIYQTPRYLVIGTGKKITLECSQTMGHDKMYWYQQDPGMELHLIHYSYGVNSTEKGDLSSESTVSRIRTEHFPLTLESARPSHTSQYLCASSVQGAVMPQHFGDGTRLSIL.

The chain couples TRBV5-4 to TRBJ1-2, with 7 bases aligning to TRBD1. This CDR3 is 15 amino acids long. Trimming cost V 4 bases and J 4 bases; bases outside gene matches: 10. The germline V gene encodes CDR1 SGHNT and CDR2 YYREEE (reference sequence). CDR3 residues: CASSPWDSRFYGYTF. CDR3 sequence (DNA): TGTGCCAGCAGCCCATGGGACAGCAGGTTCTATGGCTACACCTTC. Using reference TRBV5-4 and TRBJ1-2 for the parts outside the CDR3, the full variable domain is ETGVTQSPTHLIKTRGQQVTLRCSSQSGHNTVSWYQQALGQGPQFIFQYYREEENGRGNFPPRFSGLQFPNYSSELNVNALELDDSALYLCASSPWDSRFYGYTFGSGTRLTVV.